The 13 T cell receptor beta chains given below trace back to one sample, sequenced in a study of blood T cell repertoires in COVID-19. The repertoire was sequenced with immunoSEQ multiplex PCR; TCRdb's copy has only in-frame clones and lacks some. Of around 160,000 clones listed, about 84% are singletons. Sequencing was done on a sample of PBMCs or T cells enriched from blood (not recorded which). These receptors all stem from a man aged 35 to 55 who had recovered from COVID-19.

This clone was seen just once. The chain combines TRBV5-8 with TRBJ1-5, with D tentatively TRBD1 (5 bases). This CDR3 has 17 residues. Trimming cost V 4 bases and J 0 bases, with 17 bases left between them. The germline V gene has CDR1 SGHTS and CDR2 YDEGEE. This CDR3 is CASSPGGEKYSNQPQHF. The CDR3 DNA reads as TGTGCCAGCAGCCCGGGGGGTGAAAAGTATAGCAATCAGCCCCAGCATTTT.

The CDR3 loop is CSVGVLISANTQYF. The CDR3 nucleotides are TGCAGCGTTGGGGTGTTAATAAGCGCGAATACGCAGTATTTT. The chain recombines TRBV29-1 with TRBJ2-3, with unresolved D. Germline CDR1 reads SQVTM; CDR2 reads ANQGSEA. The CDR3 runs 14 residues. V was cut by 4 bases and J by 7 bases, with 18 bases left in between.

The chain uses TRBV9 and TRBJ2-1, with 13 bases lining up with TRBD2. CDR1 SGDLS and CDR2 YYNGEE come from the germline V gene. The J segment lost 10 bases and the V segment lost 4 bases, leaving 11 bases of the junction unmatched. CDR3 length: 16 amino acids. The CDR3 coding sequence is TGTGCCAGCAGCCCACTCCCACTAGCGGGGGGGCGAGAGCAGTTCTTC. Its translation is CASSPLPLAGGREQFF.

The chain joins TRBV7-9 to TRBJ2-5, with D tentatively TRBD1 (6 bases). The CDR3 totals 16 residues. Trimming took 4 bases from V and 1 from J, leaving 16 bases between them. Germline V gene lookup returns CDR1 SEHNR and CDR2 FQNEAQ (reference sequence). CDR3 DNA sequence: TGTGCCAGCAGCTCTATCCGGACAGCTATCCAAGAGACCCAGTACTTC. This encodes CASSSIRTAIQETQYF.

The gene calls are TRBV29-1 and TRBJ1-2; no clear D gene. The CDR3 extends over 12 amino acids. The V gene lost 7 bases and the J gene lost 2 bases, with 11 bases spanning the gap. Per the germline V gene, CDR1 is SQVTM and CDR2 is ANQGSEA. The CDR3 DNA reads TGCAGCGAGACCGGGTCAAACTATGGCTACACCTTC. It is translated as CSETGSNYGYTF.

The rearrangement links TRBV13 to TRBJ2-6; maybe TRBD1 (6 bases). Germline lookup yields CDR1 PRHDT and CDR2 FYEKMQ (reference sequence). Trimming took 3 bases from V and 1 from J, leaving 7 bases between them. The CDR3 is 15 amino acids. The DNA of the CDR3 is TGTGCCAGCAGCTTTACAGGGTCTGGGGCCAACGTCCTGACTTTC. Translation: CASSFTGSGANVLTF.

The V call is TRBV30, the J call TRBJ2-7, with D unresolved. V lost 1 base and J lost 0, with 4 bases in between. Germline V gene lookup returns CDR1 GTSNPN and CDR2 SVGIG (reference sequence). This CDR3 has 12 amino acids. The CDR3 is CAWSDSSYEQYF. In nucleotides, the CDR3 is TGTGCCTGGAGTGACAGCTCCTACGAGCAGTACTTC. Variable domain in full (rest from reference TRBV30 and TRBJ2-7): SQTIHQWPATLVQPVGSPLSLECTVEGTSNPNLYWYRQAAGRGLQLLFYSVGIGQISSEVPQNLSASRPQDRQFILSSKKLLLSDSGFYLCAWSDSSYEQYFGPGTRLTVT.

This rearrangement joins TRBV7-3 to TRBJ2-5; 7 bases agree with TRBD1. CDR3 size: 15 residues. Germline V lookup: CDR1 SGHTA, CDR2 FQGTGA. The V segment lost 1 base and the J segment 2 bases; nucleotides outside the gene matches: 4. The CDR3 region has the DNA TGTGCCAGCAGCTTAAACAGGGGCAGGCAAGAGACCCAGTACTTC. It yields the protein CASSLNRGRQETQYF.

This clone has a handful of counts. This specimen includes other DNA sequences encoding the same CDR3. The chain's CDR3 is CAWSPMNTEAFF. In nucleotides, the CDR3 is TGTGCCTGGTCCCCCATGAACACTGAAGCTTTCTTT. V usage is TRBV30 and J usage is TRBJ1-1, with D hard to call. V lost 5 bases to trimming and J lost 0 bases, with 7 bases between them. This CDR3 spans 12 amino acids. Germline values: CDR1 GTSNPN, CDR2 SVGIG (reference sequence).

The chain recombines TRBV12-1 with TRBJ1-5; TRBD1 reflects the table's D call only, with no check against the DNA. TRBV12-1 is termed a pseudogene. This CDR3 has 16 amino acids. In nucleotides, the CDR3 is TGTGCCAGCAGCTCCACCGACAGGGGGCCTAATCAGCCCCAGCATTTT. It encodes CASSSTDRGPNQPQHF.

The V call is TRBV28, the J call TRBJ1-5; D remains ambiguous. V was cut by 3 bases and J by 2 bases, with 2 bases left in between. Looked up from germline, CDR1 is MDHEN and CDR2 is SYDVKM. The CDR3 totals 12 residues. CDR3 DNA: TGTGCCAGCAGTTTCGGCAATCAGCCCCAGCATTTT. Its protein is CASSFGNQPQHF.

CDR3 residues: CSGDKGQGNNEQFF. The DNA of the CDR3 is TGCAGCGGGGATAAAGGACAGGGCAACAATGAGCAGTTCTTC. V usage is TRBV29-1 and J usage is TRBJ2-1, with 8 nucleotides matching TRBD1. The CDR3 extends over 14 amino acids. Trimming cost V 7 bases and J 5 bases; bases outside gene matches: 10. The germline CDR1 and CDR2 sequences are SQVTM and ANQGSEA.

The chain employs TRBV30 and TRBJ1-2; the D gene is possibly TRBD1 (5 bases). Germline V gene data show CDR1 as GTSNPN and CDR2 as SVGIG (reference sequence). The CDR3 loop spans 12 amino acids. Trimming removed 1 base at V and 8 bases at J, with 11 bases between. As DNA, the CDR3 is TGTGCCTGGAGTGCCCAGGGAACAGGCTACACCTTC. It yields the protein CAWSAQGTGYTF.